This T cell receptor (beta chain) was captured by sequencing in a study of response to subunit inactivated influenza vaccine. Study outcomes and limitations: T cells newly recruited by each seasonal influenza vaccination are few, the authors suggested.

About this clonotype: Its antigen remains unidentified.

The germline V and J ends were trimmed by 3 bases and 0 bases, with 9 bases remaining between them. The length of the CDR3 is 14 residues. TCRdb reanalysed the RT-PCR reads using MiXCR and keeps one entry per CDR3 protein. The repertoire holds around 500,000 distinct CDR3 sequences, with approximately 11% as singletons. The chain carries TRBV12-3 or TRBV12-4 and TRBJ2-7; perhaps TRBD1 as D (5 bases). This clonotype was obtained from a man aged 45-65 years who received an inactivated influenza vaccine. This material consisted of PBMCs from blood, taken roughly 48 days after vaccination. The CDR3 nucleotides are TGTGCCAGCAGTTTGACAGCGCTCTCCTACGAGCAGTACTTC. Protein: CASSLTALSYEQYF.